This T cell receptor beta chain was recorded in a study of cytomegalovirus exposure and HLA in healthy donors. This clone was seen only once. This PCR relied on a set of 60 Vbeta primers and 13 Jbeta primers. Some clones are missing from TCRdb's copy, which holds only in-frame ones; the method was immunoSEQ multiplex PCR. Among 60,000 to 85,000 clones listed, approximately 70% were seen once. The specimen was PBMCs. The receptor comes from a man in his 60s in good health and CMV-seropositive.

The CDR3 nucleotides read TGCGCCAGCAGTGAACTATCTAGCGGGACCCTGGGCAATGAGCAGTTCTTC. Translating gives CASSELSSGTLGNEQFF. This chain joins TRBV10-1 and TRBJ2-1, with 9 bases that match TRBD2. With V trimmed by 3 bases and J by 6 bases, 12 bases remained unmatched. The germline V gene has CDR1 WNHNN and CDR2 SYGVQD (reference sequence). CDR3 length: 17 amino acids.